A single sample gave rise to the 21 T cell receptor beta chains below, sequenced in a study of technical replicates of blood from a few donors. This table comes from immunoSEQ multiplex PCR, and its TCRdb copy is limited to in-frame clones, with some not included. The sample carries about 72,000 clones, 92% recorded once. The sequencing sample was made of T cells isolated from PBMCs. These receptors were obtained from a human donor in good health.

This chain joins TRBV7-9 and TRBJ2-1; D may be TRBD1 (5 bases). Germline V gives CDR1 SEHNR, CDR2 FQNEAQ (reference sequence). This CDR3 has 14 amino acids. V gave up 2 bases and J gave up 10 bases, with 15 bases separating them. The CDR3 DNA follows: TGTGCCAGCAGCTTACCTGGCAGGGTTGGGGAGCAGTTCTTC. As protein: CASSLPGRVGEQFF. Based on the CDR3 plus reference TRBV7-9 and TRBJ2-1, the full variable domain is DTGVSQNPRHKITKRGQNVTFRCDPISEHNRLYWYRQTLGQGPEFLTYFQNEAQLEKSRLLSDRFSAERPKGSFSTLEIQRTEQGDSAMYLCASSLPGRVGEQFFGPGTRLTVL.

V and J are TRBV28 and TRBJ2-1; 9 nucleotides match TRBD2. V lost 8 bases, J lost 0 bases, and 20 bases stayed unmatched. This CDR3 is built from 20 residues. Germline V lookup: CDR1 MDHEN, CDR2 SYDVKM. The CDR3 nucleotides read TGTGCCAGCCTTTACAAATCGACTAGCGGTCGAGATCCCTCCTACAATGAGCAGTTCTTC. This translates into CASLYKSTSGRDPSYNEQFF.

The rearrangement joins TRBV9 to TRBJ2-7; D possibly corresponds to TRBD2 (6 bases). Germline-derived CDR1 and CDR2 are SGDLS and YYNGEE. Trimming took 0 bases from V and 5 from J, leaving 21 bases between them. The length of the CDR3 is 17 residues. The CDR3 sequence: CASSVDLGPAGSNEQYF. The CDR3, as DNA: TGTGCCAGCAGCGTAGATCTCGGACCGGCGGGGTCGAACGAGCAGTACTTC.

V is TRBV4-2 and J is TRBJ1-5; D remains unclear. With 1 base removed from V and 6 bases from J, the gap between germline ends came to 13 bases. The CDR3 has 15 amino acids. Germline values: CDR1 LGHNA, CDR2 YNFKEQ. The CDR3: CASSQVLGSGQPQHF. DNA for the CDR3: TGTGCCAGCAGCCAAGTACTAGGGAGCGGTCAGCCCCAGCATTTT.

The chain uses TRBV9 and TRBJ1-3, with D possibly TRBD1 on 5 matching bases. From germline, CDR1 is SGDLS and CDR2 YYNGEE. The CDR3 contains 15 residues. Trimming removed 0 bases from V and 2 bases from J, with 9 bases in between. The CDR3 loop reads CASSVESRAGNTIYF. The CDR3 DNA reads TGTGCCAGCAGCGTAGAAAGCAGGGCTGGAAACACCATATATTTT. Combining the CDR3 with reference TRBV9 and TRBJ1-3 gives the whole variable domain DSGVTQTPKHLITATGQRVTLRCSPRSGDLSVYWYQQSLDQGLQFLIQYYNGEERAKGNILERFSAQQFPDLHSELNLSSLELGDSALYFCASSVESRAGNTIYFGEGSWLTVV.

The CDR3 loop reads CASSAGTGDYNEQFF. The CDR3, as DNA: TGTGCCAGCTCAGCCGGGACAGGCGACTACAATGAGCAGTTCTTC. J is TRBJ2-1 and V is TRBV18; TRBD1 matches at 8 bases. The junction had 6 bases not matched to a gene; V was cut back by 5 bases and J by 3 bases. CDR3 length: 15 amino acids. From germline, CDR1 is KGHSH and CDR2 LQKENI.

The V gene is TRBV30, the J gene TRBJ2-2, with D perhaps TRBD2 (6 bases). There are 15 residues in the CDR3. Trimming stripped 4 bases from V and 2 bases from J, with 14 bases between. CDR1 is GTSNPN, CDR2 SVGIG, per germline (reference sequence). CDR3 in amino acids: CAWTRGSLNTGELFF. The CDR3 DNA follows: TGTGCCTGGACTCGGGGGAGCTTAAACACCGGGGAGCTGTTTTTT.

V and J are TRBV7-9 and TRBJ2-2, with unresolved D. V was trimmed by 0 bases and J by 0 bases, leaving 5 bases between them. CDR1 and CDR2 (germline): SEHNR, FQNEAQ (reference sequence). The CDR3 is 15 residues long. CDR3 in amino acids: CASSLAAANTGELFF. The CDR3 region has the DNA TGTGCCAGCAGCTTAGCGGCGGCGAACACCGGGGAGCTGTTTTTT.

This clone has a single count. The chain joins TRBV15 to TRBJ2-1; D remains ambiguous. V dropped 3 bases and J dropped 3 bases, with 15 bases sitting between them. Germline V gene data show CDR1 as LNHNV and CDR2 as YYDKDF (reference sequence). CDR3 length: 16 residues. CDR3 region: CATSSEILHSYNEQFF. DNA for the CDR3: TGTGCCACCAGCAGTGAAATCCTACACAGCTACAATGAGCAGTTCTTC.

The chain employs TRBV5-1 and TRBJ2-1; 8 bases are shared with TRBD2. J was trimmed by 9 bases and V by 4 bases; bases with no gene match: 6. Germline V gene data show CDR1 as SGHRS and CDR2 as YFSETQ. The CDR3 runs 13 residues. Written as DNA, the CDR3 is TGCGCCAGCAGCCCGGGACTAGATGTTGAGCAGTTCTTC. It specifies CASSPGLDVEQFF.

This chain links TRBV7-9 with TRBJ1-1, with D perhaps matching TRBD1 (6 bases). Trimming left V 3 bases short and J 3 bases short, with 17 bases between. The V gene's germline CDR1 is SEHNR and CDR2 FQNEAQ (reference sequence). The CDR3 covers 16 residues. This CDR3 is CASSLDAGQMDTEAFF. The CDR3 bases are TGTGCCAGCAGCTTGGATGCCGGACAGATGGACACTGAAGCTTTCTTT.

The rearrangement uses TRBV6-5 and TRBJ2-7, with D possibly matching TRBD2 (7 bases). V shed 7 bases and J shed 2 bases, with 18 bases lying between them. Germline values: CDR1 MNHEY, CDR2 SVGAGI. The CDR3 runs to 15 residues. The DNA for the CDR3 is TGTGCCAGCACTGGCCCAAGGGGGGGGACCTACGAGCAGTACTTC. It specifies CASTGPRGGTYEQYF.

This clone showed up just once. The J gene is TRBJ1-4, the V gene TRBV18; TRBD1 matches at 11 bases. The CDR3 length is 18 residues. The V gene's germline CDR1 is KGHSH and CDR2 LQKENI. J gave up 7 bases and V 3 bases, and 13 bases lay outside the gene matches. Here the CDR3 DNA reads TGTGCCAGCTCACCGAATATGTTCCGGGACAGGGGGTCTGAAAAACTGTTTTTT. The encoded protein is CASSPNMFRDRGSEKLFF.

This clone was recorded once. The gene calls are TRBV15 and TRBJ1-1, with 8 positions matching TRBD1. Trimming cost V 0 bases and J 10 bases; bases outside gene matches: 4. The CDR3 loop spans 13 amino acids. Germline values: CDR1 LNHNV, CDR2 YYDKDF (reference sequence). CDR3 sequence: CATSRDYDRGAFF. The CDR3 coding sequence is TGTGCCACCAGCAGAGATTATGACAGGGGAGCTTTCTTT.

This clone was picked up one time. The chain links TRBV15 to TRBJ2-1, with D maybe TRBD1 (6 bases). V was pared by 5 bases and J by 0 bases, with 14 bases between. The CDR3 spans 16 residues. Germline loops: CDR1 LNHNV, CDR2 YYDKDF (reference sequence). For the CDR3, the DNA is TGTGCCACCAGCTTGGGGGCTCTCAGCTCCTACAATGAGCAGTTCTTC. Protein product: CATSLGALSSYNEQFF.

The V and J genes are TRBV5-1 and TRBJ1-1; TRBD1 aligns across 7 bases. The germline V gene encodes CDR1 SGHRS and CDR2 YFSETQ. This CDR3 spans 14 amino acids. Germline trimming cut 3 bases from V and 2 bases from J; bases unmatched to any gene: 4. CDR3 bases: TGCGCCAGCAGCTCCACAGGGGCAAACACTGAAGCTTTCTTT. Translated: CASSSTGANTEAFF.

V and J are TRBV7-9 and TRBJ1-2, with 9 bases lining up with TRBD1. Germline V lookup: CDR1 SEHNR, CDR2 FQNEAQ (reference sequence). The CDR3 covers 16 residues. J lost 8 bases, V lost 4 bases, and 14 bases had no gene match. The CDR3 DNA reads TGTGCCAGCAGCTACCCGGGACAGGGAAATGTGGGAGGCTACACCTTC. It yields the protein CASSYPGQGNVGGYTF.

This chain uses TRBV28 with TRBJ2-2, with TRBD2 as a possible D gene (6 bases). CDR1 and CDR2 from the germline V gene are MDHEN and SYDVKM. The V gene lost 1 base and the J gene lost 1 base, with 10 bases spanning the gap. This CDR3 is built from 16 residues. The CDR3 loop reads CASSLFGRGNTGELFF. The CDR3 DNA reads TGTGCCAGCAGTTTATTCGGGCGGGGGAACACCGGGGAGCTGTTTTTT.

The chain uses TRBV12-5 and TRBJ2-2; TRBD2 is a possible D gene (7 bases). Trimming shortened V by 5 bases and J by 6 bases, and 13 bases separated the two germline ends. Germline CDR1 is LGHNT and CDR2 is FRNRAP. The CDR3 is 14 residues long. CDR3 sequence reads: CASGRGGRAGELFF. The CDR3 bases are TGTGCTAGTGGTAGGGGGGGGCGCGCCGGGGAGCTGTTTTTT.

The chain recombines TRBV5-3 with TRBJ1-5; possible D gene TRBD1, 6 bases. TRBV5-3 is filed as an ORF, its function uncertain. The ends were cut back, 3 bases at V and 7 bases at J, with 14 bases in the middle. This CDR3 contains 14 residues. The CDR3 protein is CARSCLYRDQPQHF. CDR3 coding DNA: TGTGCCAGAAGCTGCCTCTACAGGGACCAGCCCCAGCATTTT.

The count of this clone is one. This rearrangement joins TRBV19 to TRBJ1-1, with D possibly TRBD1 on 5 matching bases. The CDR3 runs to 14 residues. V lost 5 bases to trimming and J lost 5 bases, with 15 bases between them. The germline gives CDR1 LNHDA, CDR2 SQIVND (reference sequence). CDR3 region: CASSWQGGQTEAFF. The CDR3 DNA sequence: TGTGCCAGTAGTTGGCAGGGCGGACAAACTGAAGCTTTCTTT.